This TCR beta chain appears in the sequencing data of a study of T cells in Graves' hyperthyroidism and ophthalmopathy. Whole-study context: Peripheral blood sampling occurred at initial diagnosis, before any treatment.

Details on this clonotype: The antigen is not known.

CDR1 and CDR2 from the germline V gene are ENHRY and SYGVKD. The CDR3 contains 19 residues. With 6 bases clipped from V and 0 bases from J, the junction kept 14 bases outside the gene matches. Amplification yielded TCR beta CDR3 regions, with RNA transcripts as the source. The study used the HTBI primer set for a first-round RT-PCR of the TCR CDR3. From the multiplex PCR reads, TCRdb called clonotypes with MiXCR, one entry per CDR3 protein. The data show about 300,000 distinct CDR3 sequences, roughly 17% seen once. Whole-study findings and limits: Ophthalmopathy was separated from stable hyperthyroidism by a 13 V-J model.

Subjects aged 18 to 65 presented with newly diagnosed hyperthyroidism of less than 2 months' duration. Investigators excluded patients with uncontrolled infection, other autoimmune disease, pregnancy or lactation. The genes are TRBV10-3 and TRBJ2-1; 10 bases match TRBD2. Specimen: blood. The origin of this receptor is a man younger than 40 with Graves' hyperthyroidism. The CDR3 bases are TGTGCCATCAGCCGGACTAGCGGATGGGGGATAAGCTCCTACAATGAGCAGTTCTTC. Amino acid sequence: CAISRTSGWGISSYNEQFF.